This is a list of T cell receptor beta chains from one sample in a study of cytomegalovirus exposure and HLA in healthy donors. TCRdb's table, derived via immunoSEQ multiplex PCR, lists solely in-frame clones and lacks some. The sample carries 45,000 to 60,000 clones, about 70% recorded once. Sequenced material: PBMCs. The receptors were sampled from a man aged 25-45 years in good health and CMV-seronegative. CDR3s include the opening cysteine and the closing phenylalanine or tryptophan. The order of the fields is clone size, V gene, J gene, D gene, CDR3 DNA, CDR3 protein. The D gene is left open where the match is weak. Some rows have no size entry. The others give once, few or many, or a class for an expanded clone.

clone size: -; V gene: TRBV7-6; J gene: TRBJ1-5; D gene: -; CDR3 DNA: TGTGCCAGCAGCTTAGCGCCAGGGGATCAGCCCCAGCATTTT; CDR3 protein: CASSLAPGDQPQHF
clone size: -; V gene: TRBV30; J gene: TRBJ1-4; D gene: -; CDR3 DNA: TGTGCCTGGAGTTTTCTCCCAGGTGGTGAAAAACTGTTTTTT; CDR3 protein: CAWSFLPGGEKLFF
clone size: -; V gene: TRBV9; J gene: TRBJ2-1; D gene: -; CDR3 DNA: TGTGCCAGCAGCGTAGGGCTAGCGAACCACAATGAGCAGTTCTTC; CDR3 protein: CASSVGLANHNEQFF
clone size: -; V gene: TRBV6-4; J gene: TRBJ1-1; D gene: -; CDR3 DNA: TGTGCCAGCAGTGCCTCCACGGGGGTTACTGAAGCTTTCTTT; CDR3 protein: CASSASTGVTEAFF
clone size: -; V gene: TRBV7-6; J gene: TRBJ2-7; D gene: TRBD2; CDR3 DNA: TGTGCCAGCAGCTTAGTTTCTAGCGGGAGTTGGTACGAGCAGTACTTC; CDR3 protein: CASSLVSSGSWYEQYF
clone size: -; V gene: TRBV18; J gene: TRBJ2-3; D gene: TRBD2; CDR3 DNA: TGTGCCAGCTCACCGGGACTAGCGGGAGGTGCTAGCACAGATACGCAGTATTTT; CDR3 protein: CASSPGLAGGASTDTQYF
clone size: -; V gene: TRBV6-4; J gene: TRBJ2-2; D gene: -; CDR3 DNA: TGTGCCAGCAGTCAGACTGGGGGCGCCGGGGAGCTGTTTTTT; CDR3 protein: CASSQTGGAGELFF
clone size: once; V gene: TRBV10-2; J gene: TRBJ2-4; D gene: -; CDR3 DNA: TGCGCCAGCAGTGAGTCTCACTTTCAAGCCAAAAACATTCAGTACTTC; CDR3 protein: CASSESHFQAKNIQYF
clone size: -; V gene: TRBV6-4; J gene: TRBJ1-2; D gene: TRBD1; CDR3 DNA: TGTGCCAGCAGTGCGACAGGGTTCACCGGCTACACCTTC; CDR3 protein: CASSATGFTGYTF
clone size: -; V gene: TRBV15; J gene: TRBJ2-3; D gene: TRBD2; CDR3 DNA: TGTGCCACCAGCAAGAAAGCGGGAGTGGGTGCAGATACGCAGTATTTT; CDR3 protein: CATSKKAGVGADTQYF
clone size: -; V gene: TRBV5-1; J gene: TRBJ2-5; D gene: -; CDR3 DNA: TGCGCCAGCAGCCGAGATCCGGGTTCGGAGACCCAGTACTTC; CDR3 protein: CASSRDPGSETQYF
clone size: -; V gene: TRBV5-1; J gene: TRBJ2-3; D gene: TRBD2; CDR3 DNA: TGCGCCAGCAAAGCAGTCGCGGGAGTGGATACGCAGTATTTT; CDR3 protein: CASKAVAGVDTQYF
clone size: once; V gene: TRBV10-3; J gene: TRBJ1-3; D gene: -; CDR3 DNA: TGTGCCATCAGTGTAAATGGGGGCGCTGGAAACACCATATATTTT; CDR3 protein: CAISVNGGAGNTIYF
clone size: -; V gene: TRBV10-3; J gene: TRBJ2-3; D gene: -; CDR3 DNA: TGTGCCATCAGTGAGGGACGGGGGAGCACAGATACGCAGTATTTT; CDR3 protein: CAISEGRGSTDTQYF
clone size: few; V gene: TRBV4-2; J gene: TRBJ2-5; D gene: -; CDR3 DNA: TGTGCCAGCAGCCAGGAAAGGGGTCGGTTCCAAGAGACCCAGTACTTC; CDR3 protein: CASSQERGRFQETQYF
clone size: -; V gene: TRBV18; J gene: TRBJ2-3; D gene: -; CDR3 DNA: TGTGCCAGCTCACCCAACACAGATACGCAGTATTTT; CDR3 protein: CASSPNTDTQYF
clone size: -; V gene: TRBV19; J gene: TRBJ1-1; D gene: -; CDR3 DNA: TGTGCCAGTAATAAGGGCAGGGGGAACACTGAAGCTTTCTTT; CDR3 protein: CASNKGRGNTEAFF
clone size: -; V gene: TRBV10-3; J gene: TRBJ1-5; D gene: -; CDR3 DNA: TGTGCCATCAGTGAGGGTGGAGGGAATAGCAATCAGCCCCAGCATTTT; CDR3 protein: CAISEGGGNSNQPQHF
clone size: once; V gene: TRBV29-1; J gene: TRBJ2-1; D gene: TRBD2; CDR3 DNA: TGCAGCGGCCAACTAGCGGGAGCCTACAATGAGCAGTTCTTC; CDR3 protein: CSGQLAGAYNEQFF
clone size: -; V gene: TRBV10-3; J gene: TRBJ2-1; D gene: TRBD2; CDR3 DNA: TGTGCCATCAGTCCCGGGACTAGCGGGAGCTATGAGCAGTTCTTC; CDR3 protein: CAISPGTSGSYEQFF
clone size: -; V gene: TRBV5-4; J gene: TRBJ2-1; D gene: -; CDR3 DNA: TGTGCCAGCAGCGCGACGGGACTCATTAAAGATGAGCAGTTCTTC; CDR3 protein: CASSATGLIKDEQFF
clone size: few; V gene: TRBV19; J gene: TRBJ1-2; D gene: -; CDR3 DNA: TGTGCCAGTAGTATAGTTGGCGGGTTCGGCTACACCTTC; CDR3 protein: CASSIVGGFGYTF
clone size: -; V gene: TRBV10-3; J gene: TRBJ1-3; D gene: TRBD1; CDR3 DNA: TGTGCCATCAGGACAGGGGGCACTGGAAACACCATATATTTT; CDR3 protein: CAIRTGGTGNTIYF
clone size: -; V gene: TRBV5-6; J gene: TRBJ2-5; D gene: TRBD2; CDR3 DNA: TGTGCCAGCAGCTTGTTAGCGGGAGGTTCAGAGACCCAGTACTTC; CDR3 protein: CASSLLAGGSETQYF
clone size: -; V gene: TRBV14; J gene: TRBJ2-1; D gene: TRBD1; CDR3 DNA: TGTGCCAGCAGCCAAGAAAGGGGGCGGACAGGGGGCTATGAGCAGTTCTTC; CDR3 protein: CASSQERGRTGGYEQFF
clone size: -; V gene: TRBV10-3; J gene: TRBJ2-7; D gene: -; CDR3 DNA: TGTGCCATCAGTGAGTTTCCATTCTACGAGCAGTACTTC; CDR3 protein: CAISEFPFYEQYF
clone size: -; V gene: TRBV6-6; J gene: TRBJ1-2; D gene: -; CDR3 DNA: TGTGCCAGCAGCTCCCAAGGGGACTATGGCTACACCTTC; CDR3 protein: CASSSQGDYGYTF
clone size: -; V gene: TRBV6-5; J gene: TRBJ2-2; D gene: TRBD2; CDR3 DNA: TGTGCCAGCAGTTACCCGAGCGGGAGCAACACCGGGGAGCTGTTTTTT; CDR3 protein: CASSYPSGSNTGELFF
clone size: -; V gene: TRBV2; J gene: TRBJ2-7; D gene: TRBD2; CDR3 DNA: TGTGCCAGCAGTACCGGGACTAGCGGGAAGAGCTCCTACGAGCAGTACTTC; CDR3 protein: CASSTGTSGKSSYEQYF
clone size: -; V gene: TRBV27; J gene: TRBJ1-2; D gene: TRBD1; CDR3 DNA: TGTGCCAGCAGCAGGGGACAGGGGATATATGGCTACACCTTC; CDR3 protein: CASSRGQGIYGYTF
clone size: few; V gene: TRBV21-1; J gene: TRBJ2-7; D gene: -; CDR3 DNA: TGTGCCAGCAGCAAAGCGGCGACAGTCTCCTACGAGCAGTACTTC; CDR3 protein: CASSKAATVSYEQYF
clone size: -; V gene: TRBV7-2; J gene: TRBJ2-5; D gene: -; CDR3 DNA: TGTGCCAGCAGCCCTCGGGAGACCCAGTACTTC; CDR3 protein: CASSPRETQYF
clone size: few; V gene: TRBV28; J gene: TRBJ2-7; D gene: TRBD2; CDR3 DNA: TGTGCCAGCAGTCCCCCCGGCCTAGCGGGAGGGCGTGAGCAGTACTTC; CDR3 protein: CASSPPGLAGGREQYF
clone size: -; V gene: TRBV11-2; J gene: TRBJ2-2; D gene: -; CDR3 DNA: TGTGCCAGCAGCTTAGCTAAGAGCGGTCCCGGGGAGCTGTTTTTT; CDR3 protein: CASSLAKSGPGELFF
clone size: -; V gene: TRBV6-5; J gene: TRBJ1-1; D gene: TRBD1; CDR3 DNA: TGTGCCAGCAGTTATTCGGACAGGGTCGACACTGAAGCTTTCTTT; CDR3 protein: CASSYSDRVDTEAFF
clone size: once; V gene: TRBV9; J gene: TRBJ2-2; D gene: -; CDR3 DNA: TGTGCCAGCAGCTCTTGGGCGACCGGGGAGCTGTTTTTT; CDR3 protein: CASSSWATGELFF
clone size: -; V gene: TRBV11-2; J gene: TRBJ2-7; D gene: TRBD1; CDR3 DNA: TGTGCCAGCAGCACAGGGGGTTGGGACGTGGGCTACGAGCAGTACTTC; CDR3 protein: CASSTGGWDVGYEQYF
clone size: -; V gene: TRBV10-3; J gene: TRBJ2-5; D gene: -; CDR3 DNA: TGTGCCATCAGTGAGCGAGGGCGGGAGACCCAGTACTTC; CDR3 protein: CAISERGRETQYF
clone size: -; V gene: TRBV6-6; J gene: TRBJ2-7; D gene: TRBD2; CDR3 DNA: TGTGCCAGCAGTACTCCTCGTGGGCTAGCGGGAGTTGAGCAGTACTTC; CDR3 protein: CASSTPRGLAGVEQYF
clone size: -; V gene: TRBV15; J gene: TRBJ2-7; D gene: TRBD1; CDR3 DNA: TGTGCCACCAGCAGAGGACAGGGAAAGGGGGACGAGCAGTACTTC; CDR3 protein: CATSRGQGKGDEQYF
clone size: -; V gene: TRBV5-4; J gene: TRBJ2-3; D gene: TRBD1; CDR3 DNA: TGTGCCAGCAGCGGTGCACAGGGGATATCCACAGATACGCAGTATTTT; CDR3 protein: CASSGAQGISTDTQYF